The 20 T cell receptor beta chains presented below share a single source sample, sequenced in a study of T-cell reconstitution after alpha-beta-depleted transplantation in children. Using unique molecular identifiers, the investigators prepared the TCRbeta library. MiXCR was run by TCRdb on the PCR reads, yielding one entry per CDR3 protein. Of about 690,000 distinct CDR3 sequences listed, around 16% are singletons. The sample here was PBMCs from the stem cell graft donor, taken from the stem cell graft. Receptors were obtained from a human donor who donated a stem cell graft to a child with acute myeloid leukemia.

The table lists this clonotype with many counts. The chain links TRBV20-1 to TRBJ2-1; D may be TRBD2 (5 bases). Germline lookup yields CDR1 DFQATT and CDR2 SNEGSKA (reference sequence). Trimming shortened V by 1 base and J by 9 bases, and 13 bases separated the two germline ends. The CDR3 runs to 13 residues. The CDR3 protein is CSARVRGIGEQFF. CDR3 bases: TGCAGTGCTAGAGTCCGGGGTATCGGTGAGCAGTTCTTC.

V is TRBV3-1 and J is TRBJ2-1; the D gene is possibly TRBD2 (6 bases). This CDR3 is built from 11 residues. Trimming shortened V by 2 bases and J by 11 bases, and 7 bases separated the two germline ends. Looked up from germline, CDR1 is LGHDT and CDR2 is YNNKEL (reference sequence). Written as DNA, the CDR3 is TGTGCCAGCAGCCAACGGACTAAGCAGTTCTTC. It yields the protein CASSQRTKQFF.

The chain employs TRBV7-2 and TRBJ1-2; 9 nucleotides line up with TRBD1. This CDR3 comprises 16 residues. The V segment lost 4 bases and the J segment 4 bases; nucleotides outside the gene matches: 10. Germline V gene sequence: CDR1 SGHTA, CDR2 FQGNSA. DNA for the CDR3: TGTGCCAGCAGCTGGGCGGGACAGGGAGAGATCTATGGCTACACCTTC. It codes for CASSWAGQGEIYGYTF.

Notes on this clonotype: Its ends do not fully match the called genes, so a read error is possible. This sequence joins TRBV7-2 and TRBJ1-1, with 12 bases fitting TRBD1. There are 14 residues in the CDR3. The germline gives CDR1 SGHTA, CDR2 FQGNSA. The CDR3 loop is CASSRDRGRTEASF. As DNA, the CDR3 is TGTGCCAGCAGCCGGGACAGGGGGCGCACTGAAGCTTCCTTT.

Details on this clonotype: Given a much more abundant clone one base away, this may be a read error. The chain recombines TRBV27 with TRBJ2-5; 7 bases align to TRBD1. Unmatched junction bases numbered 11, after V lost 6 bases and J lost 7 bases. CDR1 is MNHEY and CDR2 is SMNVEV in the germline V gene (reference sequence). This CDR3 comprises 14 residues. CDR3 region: CASSPTGCMATQYF. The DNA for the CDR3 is TGTGCCAGCAGCCCGACAGGGTGTATGGCGACCCAGTACTTC.

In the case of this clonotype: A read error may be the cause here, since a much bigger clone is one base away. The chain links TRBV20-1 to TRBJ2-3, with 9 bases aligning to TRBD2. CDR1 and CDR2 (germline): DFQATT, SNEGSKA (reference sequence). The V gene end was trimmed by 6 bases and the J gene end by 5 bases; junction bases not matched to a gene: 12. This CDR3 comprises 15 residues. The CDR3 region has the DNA TGCAGTGCCGGGGCCTTAGCGGGGGCTATAGATACGCAGTATTTT. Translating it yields CSAGALAGAIDTQYF.

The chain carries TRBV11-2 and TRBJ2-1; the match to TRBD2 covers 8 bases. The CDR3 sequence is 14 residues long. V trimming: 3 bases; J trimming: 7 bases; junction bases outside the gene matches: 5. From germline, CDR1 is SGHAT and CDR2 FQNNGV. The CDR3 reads CASSFGGAGNEQFF. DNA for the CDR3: TGTGCCAGCAGCTTCGGGGGGGCCGGGAATGAGCAGTTCTTC.

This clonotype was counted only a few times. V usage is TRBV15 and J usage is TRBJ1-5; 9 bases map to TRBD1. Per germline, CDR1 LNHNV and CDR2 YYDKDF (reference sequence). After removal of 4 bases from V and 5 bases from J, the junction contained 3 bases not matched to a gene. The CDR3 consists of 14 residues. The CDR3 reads CATSTDRGYQPQHF. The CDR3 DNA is TGTGCCACCAGCACGGACAGGGGTTATCAGCCCCAGCATTTT.

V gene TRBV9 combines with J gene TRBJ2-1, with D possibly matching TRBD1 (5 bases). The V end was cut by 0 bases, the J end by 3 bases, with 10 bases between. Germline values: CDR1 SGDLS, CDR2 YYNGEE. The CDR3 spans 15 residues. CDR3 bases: TGTGCCAGCAGCGTAGAAGGGGATTACTACAATGAGCAGTTCTTC. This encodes CASSVEGDYYNEQFF. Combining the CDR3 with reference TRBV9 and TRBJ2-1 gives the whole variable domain DSGVTQTPKHLITATGQRVTLRCSPRSGDLSVYWYQQSLDQGLQFLIQYYNGEERAKGNILERFSAQQFPDLHSELNLSSLELGDSALYFCASSVEGDYYNEQFFGPGTRLTVL.

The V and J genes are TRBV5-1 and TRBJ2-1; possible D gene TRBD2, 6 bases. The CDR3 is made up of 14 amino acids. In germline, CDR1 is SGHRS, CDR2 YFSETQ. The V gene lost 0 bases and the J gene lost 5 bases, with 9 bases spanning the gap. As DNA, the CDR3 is TGCGCCAGCAGCTTGGCGGGGGAAAACAATGAGCAGTTCTTC. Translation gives CASSLAGENNEQFF.

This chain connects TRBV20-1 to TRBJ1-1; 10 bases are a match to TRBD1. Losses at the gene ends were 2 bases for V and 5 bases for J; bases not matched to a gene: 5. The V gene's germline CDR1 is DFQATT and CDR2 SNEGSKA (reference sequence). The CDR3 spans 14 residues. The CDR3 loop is CSARRQGAQTEAFF. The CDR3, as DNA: TGCAGTGCTAGAAGACAGGGGGCACAGACTGAAGCTTTCTTT.

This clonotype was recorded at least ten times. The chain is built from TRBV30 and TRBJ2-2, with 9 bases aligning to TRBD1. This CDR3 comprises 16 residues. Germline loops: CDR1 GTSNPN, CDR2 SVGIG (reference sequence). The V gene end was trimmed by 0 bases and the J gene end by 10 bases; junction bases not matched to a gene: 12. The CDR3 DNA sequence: TGTGCCTGGAGTGTACCCCGAGTCGGACAGGGGAAGGAGCTGTTTTTT. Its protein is CAWSVPRVGQGKELFF.

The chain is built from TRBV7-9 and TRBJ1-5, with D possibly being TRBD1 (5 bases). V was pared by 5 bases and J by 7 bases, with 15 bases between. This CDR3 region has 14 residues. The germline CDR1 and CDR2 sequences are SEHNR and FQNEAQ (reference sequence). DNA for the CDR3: TGTGCCAGCAGCGACATCTCAGGGTACCAGCCCCAGCATTTT. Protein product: CASSDISGYQPQHF.

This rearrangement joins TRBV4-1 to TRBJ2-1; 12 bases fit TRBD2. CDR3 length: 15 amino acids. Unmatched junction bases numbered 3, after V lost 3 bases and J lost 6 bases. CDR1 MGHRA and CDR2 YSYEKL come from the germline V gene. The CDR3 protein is CASSHPGLAGNEQFF. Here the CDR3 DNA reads TGCGCCAGCAGCCACCCGGGACTAGCGGGCAATGAGCAGTTCTTC.

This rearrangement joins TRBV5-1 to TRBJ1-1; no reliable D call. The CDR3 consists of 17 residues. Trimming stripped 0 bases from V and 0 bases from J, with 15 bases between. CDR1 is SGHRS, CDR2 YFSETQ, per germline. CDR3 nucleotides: TGCGCCAGCAGCTTGGAATTGGCAACCCGATTGAACACTGAAGCTTTCTTT. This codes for CASSLELATRLNTEAFF.

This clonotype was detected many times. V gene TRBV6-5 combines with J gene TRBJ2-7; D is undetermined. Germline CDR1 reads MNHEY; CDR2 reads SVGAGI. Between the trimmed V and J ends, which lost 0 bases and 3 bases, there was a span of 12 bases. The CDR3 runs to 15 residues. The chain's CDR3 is CASSYSTAQSYEQYF. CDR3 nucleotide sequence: TGTGCCAGCAGTTACTCGACGGCCCAAAGCTACGAGCAGTACTTC.

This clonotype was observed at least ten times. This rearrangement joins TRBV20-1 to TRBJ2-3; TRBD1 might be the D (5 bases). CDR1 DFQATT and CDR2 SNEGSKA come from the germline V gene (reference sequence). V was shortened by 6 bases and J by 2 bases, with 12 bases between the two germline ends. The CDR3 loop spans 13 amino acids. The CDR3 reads CSARVHSTDTQYF. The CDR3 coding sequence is TGCAGTGCCAGGGTTCATTCCACAGATACGCAGTATTTT.

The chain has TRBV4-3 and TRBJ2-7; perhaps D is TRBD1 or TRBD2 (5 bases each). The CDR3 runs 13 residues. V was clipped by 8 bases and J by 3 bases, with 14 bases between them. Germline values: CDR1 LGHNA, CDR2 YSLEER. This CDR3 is CASGPGTIYEQYF. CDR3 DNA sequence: TGCGCCAGCGGTCCCGGGACCATCTACGAGCAGTACTTC.

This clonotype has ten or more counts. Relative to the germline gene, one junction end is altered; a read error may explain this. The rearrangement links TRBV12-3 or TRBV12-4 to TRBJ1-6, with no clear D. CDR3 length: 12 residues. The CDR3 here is CASSFGAAPPGF. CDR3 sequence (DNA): TGTGCCAGCAGTTTTGGCGCGGCCCCGCCTGGGTTT.

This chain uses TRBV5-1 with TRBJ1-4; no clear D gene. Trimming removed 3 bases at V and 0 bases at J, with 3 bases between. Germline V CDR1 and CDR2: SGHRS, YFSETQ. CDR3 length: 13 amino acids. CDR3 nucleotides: TGCGCCAGCAGCTATGCAACTAATGAAAAACTGTTTTTT. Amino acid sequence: CASSYATNEKLFF. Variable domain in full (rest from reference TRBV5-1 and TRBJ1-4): KAGVTQTPRYLIKTRGQQVTLSCSPISGHRSVSWYQQTPGQGLQFLFEYFSETQRNKGNFPGRFSGRQFSNSRSEMNVSTLELGDSALYLCASSYATNEKLFFGSGTQLSVL.